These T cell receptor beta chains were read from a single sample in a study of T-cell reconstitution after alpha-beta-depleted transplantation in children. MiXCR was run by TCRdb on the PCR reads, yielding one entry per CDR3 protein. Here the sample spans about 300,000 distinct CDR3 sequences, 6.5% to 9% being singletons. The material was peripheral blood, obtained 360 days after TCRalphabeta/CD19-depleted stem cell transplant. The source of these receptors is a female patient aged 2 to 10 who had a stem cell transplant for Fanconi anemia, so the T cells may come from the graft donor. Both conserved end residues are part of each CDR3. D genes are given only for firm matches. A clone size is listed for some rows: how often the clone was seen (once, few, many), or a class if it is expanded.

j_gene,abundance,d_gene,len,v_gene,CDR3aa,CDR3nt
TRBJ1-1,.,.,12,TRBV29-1,CSVRAHSGVAFF,TGCAGCGTTCGGGCGCACAGTGGAGTAGCTTTCTTT
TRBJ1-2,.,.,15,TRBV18,CASSTAEWTFYGYTF,TGTGCCAGCTCTACGGCAGAATGGACCTTTTATGGCTACACCTTC
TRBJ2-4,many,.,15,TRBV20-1,CSARISRVAKNIQYF,TGCAGTGCTAGGATTAGTCGCGTGGCCAAAAACATTCAGTACTTC
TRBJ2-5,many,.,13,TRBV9,CASSVAGQETQYF,TGTGCCAGCAGCGTTGCGGGTCAAGAGACCCAGTACTTC
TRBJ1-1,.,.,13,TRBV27,CASSLSRGTEAFF,TGTGCCAGCAGTTTATCGAGGGGGACTGAAGCTTTCTTT
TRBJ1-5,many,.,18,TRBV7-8,CASSTQKRTDPYNQPQHF,TGTGCCAGCAGCACCCAGAAGCGTACGGACCCTTACAATCAGCCCCAGCATTTT
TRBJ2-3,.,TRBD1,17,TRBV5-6,CASSLRDRGFSTDTQYF,TGTGCCAGCAGCTTGCGAGACAGGGGTTTCAGCACAGATACGCAGTATTTT
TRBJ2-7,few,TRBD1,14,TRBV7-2,CASRSGTGAYEQYF,TGTGCCAGCAGGTCCGGGACAGGGGCCTACGAGCAGTACTTC
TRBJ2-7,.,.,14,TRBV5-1,CASSADFISYEQYF,TGCGCCAGCAGCGCGGACTTCATCTCCTACGAGCAGTACTTC
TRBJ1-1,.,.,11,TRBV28,CATKENTEAFF,TGTGCCACCAAAGAGAACACTGAAGCTTTCTTT
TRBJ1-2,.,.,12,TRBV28,CASSPSSVGYTF,TGTGCCAGCAGTCCGTCGTCGGTTGGCTACACCTTC
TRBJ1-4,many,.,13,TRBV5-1,CASSLQGNEKLFF,TGCGCCAGCAGCTTGCAGGGTAATGAAAAACTGTTTTTT
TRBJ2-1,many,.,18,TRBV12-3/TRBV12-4,CASSMGGGGGGSYNEQFF,TGTGCCAGCAGTATGGGGGGCGGAGGGGGGGGCTCCTACAATGAGCAGTTCTTC
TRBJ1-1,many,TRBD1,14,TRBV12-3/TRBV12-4,CASRRQGAGTEAFF,TGTGCCAGCAGAAGACAGGGGGCAGGCACTGAAGCTTTCTTT
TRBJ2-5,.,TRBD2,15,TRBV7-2,CASSLERGGGETQYF,TGTGCCAGCAGCTTAGAGCGGGGGGGCGGAGAGACCCAGTACTTC
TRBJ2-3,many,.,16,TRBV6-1,CASSRARDMAADTQYF,TGTGCCAGCTCCCGAGCGCGGGACATGGCTGCAGATACGCAGTATTTT
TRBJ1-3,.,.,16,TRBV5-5,CASSLSPLRSGNTIYF,TGTGCCAGCAGCTTGAGCCCGCTCCGGTCTGGAAACACCATATATTTT
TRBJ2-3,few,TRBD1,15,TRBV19,CASSTTGQGADTQYF,TGTGCCAGTAGTACAACGGGACAGGGAGCAGATACGCAGTATTTT
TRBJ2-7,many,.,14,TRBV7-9,CASSSRTKIYEQYF,TGTGCCAGCAGCTCCCGGACTAAAATCTACGAGCAGTACTTC
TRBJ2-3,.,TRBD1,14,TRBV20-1,CSARTGGNTDTQYF,TGCAGTGCTAGGACAGGGGGAAACACAGATACGCAGTATTTT
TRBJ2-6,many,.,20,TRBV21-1,CASSKALGTTHLSGANVLTF,TGTGCCAGCAGCAAAGCGCTTGGGACAACTCACCTCTCTGGGGCCAACGTCCTGACTTTC
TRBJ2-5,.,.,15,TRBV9,CASSVAAVSQETQYF,TGTGCCAGCAGCGTAGCCGCGGTGTCCCAAGAGACCCAGTACTTC
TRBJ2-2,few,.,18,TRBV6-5,CASSYSSRGSTNTGELFF,TGTGCCAGCAGTTACTCGAGTAGAGGCAGCACGAACACCGGGGAGCTGTTTTTT